The next 25 T cell receptor beta chains were all read from a single sample in a study of cytomegalovirus exposure and HLA in healthy donors. The primer mix had 60 Vbeta and 13 Jbeta primers. The method was immunoSEQ multiplex PCR; TCRdb's version includes in-frame clones alone and lacks a portion of them. The sample lists about 78,000 clones; roughly 63% were seen once. What was sequenced was PBMCs. The source is a man aged 30 to 45 in good health and CMV-seropositive.

This clone was found once. The gene calls are TRBV5-1 and TRBJ1-1, with 11 bases aligning to TRBD1. The length of the CDR3 is 16 residues. V lost 4 bases, J lost 0 bases, and 5 bases stayed unmatched. The germline CDR1 and CDR2 sequences are SGHRS and YFSETQ. The CDR3 reads CASSPGTGGMNTEAFF. For the CDR3, the DNA is TGCGCCAGCAGCCCCGGGACAGGGGGGATGAACACTGAAGCTTTCTTT.

The V gene is TRBV7-7, the J gene TRBJ2-7; 12 bases agree with TRBD1. V dropped 6 bases and J dropped 7; count of bases not matched to a gene: 10. From germline, CDR1 is SSHAT and CDR2 FNYEAQ (reference sequence). There are 15 residues in the CDR3. The CDR3 DNA is TGTGCCAGCAGGATACCGGGACAGGGGGCGAGGGAGCAGTACTTC. Protein product: CASRIPGQGAREQYF.

This clone came up once. This sequence joins TRBV7-9 and TRBJ2-2, with 8 positions matching TRBD1. Germline trimming cut 2 bases from V and 6 bases from J; bases unmatched to any gene: 5. CDR1 and CDR2 from the germline V gene are SEHNR and FQNEAQ (reference sequence). There are 15 residues in the CDR3. The CDR3 loop reads CASSLRTGGSGELFF. DNA for the CDR3: TGTGCCAGCAGCTTAAGAACAGGGGGTTCCGGGGAGCTGTTTTTT.

This clone was recorded only once. The chain links TRBV30 to TRBJ2-3; D perhaps matches TRBD2 (5 bases). The CDR3 runs to 14 residues. Germline CDR1 and CDR2: GTSNPN and SVGIG (reference sequence). V lost 3 bases, J lost 2 bases, and 12 bases lay in between. In DNA, the CDR3 is TGTGCCTGGAGCCCCTCTAGCCCCACAGATACGCAGTATTTT. Translation gives CAWSPSSPTDTQYF.

A few counts support this clone. The gene calls are TRBV6-4 and TRBJ2-3, with 13 positions matching TRBD2. Germline trimming cut 2 bases from V and 2 bases from J; bases unmatched to any gene: 1. The CDR3 length is 16 residues. Germline V gene lookup returns CDR1 MRHNA and CDR2 SNTAGT. The CDR3, as DNA: TGTGCCAGCAGTGACACTAGCGGGAGGGCCACAGATACGCAGTATTTT. Translated: CASSDTSGRATDTQYF.

Only one count was recorded for this clone. The chain links TRBV6-1 to TRBJ2-5; TRBD1 agrees at 8 bases. V lost 7 bases to trimming and J lost 2 bases; unmatched junction nucleotides: 6. Germline V lookup: CDR1 MNHNS, CDR2 SASEGT. CDR3 length: 14 residues. This CDR3 is CASNPGQGQETQYF. The CDR3 DNA is TGTGCCAGCAATCCAGGACAGGGACAAGAGACCCAGTACTTC.

The V and J genes are TRBV2 and TRBJ1-1, with D tentatively TRBD1 (5 bases). The CDR3 loop spans 13 amino acids. The V end was cut by 5 bases, the J end by 1 base, with 8 bases between. Germline V gene data show CDR1 as SNHLY and CDR2 as FYNNEI. CDR3: CASSIQENTEAFF. In nucleotides, the CDR3 is TGTGCCAGCAGTATACAGGAGAACACTGAAGCTTTCTTT. The whole variable domain, filled in from reference TRBV2 and TRBJ1-1, reads EPEVTQTPSHQVTQMGQEVILRCVPISNHLYFYWYRQILGQKVEFLVSFYNNEISEKSEIFDDQFSVERPDGSNFTLKIRSTKLEDSAMYFCASSIQENTEAFFGQGTRLTVV.

A note on this clone: An end of the junction does not agree with germline; a read error may underlie this. The CDR3 sequence is CAIRESGTSESSYEQYF. CDR3 nucleotide sequence: TGTGCCATCAGGGAGTCCGGGACTAGCGAAAGCTCCTACGAGCAGTACTTC. The genes are TRBV10-3 and TRBJ2-7, with 10 bases identical to TRBD2. This CDR3 has 17 amino acids. CDR1 is ENHRY, CDR2 SYGVKD, per germline.

The chain has TRBV10-1 and TRBJ2-6, with 7 positions matching TRBD1. The CDR3 has 16 residues. Germline CDR1 is WNHNN and CDR2 is SYGVQD (reference sequence). Unmatched junction bases numbered 6, after V lost 7 bases and J lost 0 bases. This chain's CDR3 is CASNGDRSSGANVLTF. In nucleotides, the CDR3 is TGCGCCAGCAATGGGGACAGAAGCTCTGGGGCCAACGTCCTGACTTTC.

This clone was recorded only once. The CDR3 DNA reads as TGTGCCAGCTCACCACTTTTCACCGGGGGAGCTGGGAATCAAGAGACCCAGTACTTC. Protein sequence: CASSPLFTGGAGNQETQYF. This sequence joins TRBV18 and TRBJ2-5, with D possibly being TRBD2 (6 bases). With 1 base removed from V and 2 bases from J, the gap between germline ends came to 23 bases. Germline CDR1 is KGHSH and CDR2 is LQKENI. The length of the CDR3 is 19 residues.

The chain has TRBV18 and TRBJ1-6; D gene unclear. Trimming shortened V by 3 bases and J by 7 bases, and 10 bases separated the two germline ends. The V gene's germline CDR1 is KGHSH and CDR2 LQKENI. CDR3 length equals 14 residues. CDR3 sequence reads: CASSPQTRNSPLHF. The DNA of the CDR3 is TGTGCCAGCTCACCTCAAACCAGGAATTCACCCCTCCACTTT.

This chain links TRBV5-1 with TRBJ2-1; 10 positions agree with TRBD2. CDR1 and CDR2 (germline): SGHRS, YFSETQ. Trimming removed 1 base from V and 7 bases from J; junction bases left unmatched: 5. This CDR3 has 15 amino acids. The CDR3: CASSLLAGENNEQFF. CDR3 nucleotide sequence: TGCGCCAGCAGCTTGCTAGCGGGAGAGAATAATGAGCAGTTCTTC.

The rearrangement links TRBV5-4 to TRBJ1-1; 7 nucleotides match TRBD1. Germline V CDR1 and CDR2: SGHNT, YYREEE (reference sequence). The trim removed 4 bases at V and 1 base at J, leaving 4 bases unmatched. CDR3 length: 14 residues. This CDR3 is CASSPRTGNTEAFF. In DNA, the CDR3 is TGTGCCAGCAGCCCTAGGACAGGGAACACTGAAGCTTTCTTT.

The chain couples TRBV29-1 to TRBJ2-1, with D perhaps matching TRBD1 (6 bases). Germline V gene data show CDR1 as SQVTM and CDR2 as ANQGSEA. V was pared by 0 bases and J by 4 bases, with 16 bases between. This CDR3 contains 16 residues. CDR3 sequence (DNA): TGCAGCGTTGAAGATCTAAGGGACAACCTATACAATGAGCAGTTCTTC. Translated, it gives CSVEDLRDNLYNEQFF.

By frequency in the sample, this clone is medium-sized. This chain connects TRBV4-3 to TRBJ2-1, with TRBD2 matching 10 bases. Germline CDR1 is LGHNA and CDR2 is YSLEER. V shed 0 bases and J 7 bases; nucleotides not matched to a gene: 15. The CDR3 spans 19 residues. CDR3 protein: CASSQDSSYSAGGGNEQFF. CDR3 DNA: TGCGCCAGCAGCCAAGATAGCAGTTATTCAGCGGGAGGGGGGAATGAGCAGTTCTTC.

The rearrangement links TRBV5-1 to TRBJ2-1; TRBD2 matches at 11 bases. Germline values: CDR1 SGHRS, CDR2 YFSETQ. The junction had 9 bases not matched to a gene; V was cut back by 4 bases and J by 0 bases. The CDR3 has 18 amino acids. CDR3 DNA sequence: TGCGCCAGCAGCCTAGGACTAGCGGGTATCAGCTCCTACAATGAGCAGTTCTTC. It encodes CASSLGLAGISSYNEQFF.

This clone has a single count. J is TRBJ2-2 and V is TRBV6-5; no clear D. The CDR3 extends over 11 amino acids. The V gene lost 6 bases and the J gene lost 7 bases, with 6 bases spanning the gap. CDR1 MNHEY and CDR2 SVGAGI come from the germline V gene. In DNA, the CDR3 is TGTGCCAGCAGCTGGCTCGGGGAGCTGTTTTTT. Its protein is CASSWLGELFF.

J is TRBJ1-2 and V is TRBV7-9, with unresolved D. This CDR3 has 14 amino acids. Deletions cut 1 base from V and 7 bases from J, with 13 bases between. The V gene's germline CDR1 is SEHNR and CDR2 FQNEAQ (reference sequence). CDR3: CASSLGAAAGGYTF. For the CDR3, the DNA is TGTGCCAGCAGCTTAGGAGCCGCCGCAGGTGGCTACACCTTC.

The chain carries TRBV2 and TRBJ1-1; 8 nucleotides agree with TRBD1. From germline, CDR1 is SNHLY and CDR2 FYNNEI. This CDR3 has 15 residues. With 4 bases clipped from V and 5 bases from J, the junction kept 9 bases outside the gene matches. In DNA form, the CDR3 reads TGTGCCAGCAGTGTCCATTCAGGGGGCGGAACTGAAGCTTTCTTT. The encoded protein is CASSVHSGGGTEAFF.

The gene calls are TRBV14 and TRBJ1-2, with TRBD1 as a possible D gene (5 bases). Germline assignment: CDR1 SGHDN and CDR2 FVKESK. The CDR3 loop spans 15 amino acids. The V gene lost 0 bases and the J gene lost 7 bases, with 15 bases spanning the gap. The CDR3 reads CASSQDRRGASGYTF. CDR3 in DNA: TGTGCCAGCAGCCAAGATCGGAGGGGAGCTAGTGGCTACACCTTC.

This clone appeared a few times. V is TRBV6-1 and J is TRBJ2-2; D gene ambiguous. Deletions cut 2 bases from V and 3 bases from J, with 7 bases between. The germline V gene encodes CDR1 MNHNS and CDR2 SASEGT. The CDR3 contains 14 residues. The CDR3 DNA reads TGTGCCAGCAGTGAACATCTAGACACCGGGGAGCTGTTTTTT. Its translation is CASSEHLDTGELFF.

This clone was recorded a few times. The chain is built from TRBV6-1 and TRBJ1-2; TRBD1 matches 7 bases. CDR3 size: 13 residues. The junction had 8 bases not matched to a gene; V was cut back by 9 bases and J by 4 bases. Germline CDR1 reads MNHNS; CDR2 reads SASEGT. The CDR3 region is CASTPQGTYGYTF. For the CDR3, the DNA is TGTGCCAGTACACCACAGGGGACCTATGGCTACACCTTC.

The chain combines TRBV15 with TRBJ1-5; weak D call: TRBD1 (5 bases). Germline V gene sequence: CDR1 LNHNV, CDR2 YYDKDF (reference sequence). This CDR3 is built from 16 residues. Trimming removed 1 base at V and 11 bases at J, with 21 bases between. CDR3 coding DNA: TGTGCCACCAGCAGAGGCGCTTCGCAGGGAAAGTGGGCCCAGCATTTT. It yields the protein CATSRGASQGKWAQHF.

This clone was seen more than once but under ten times. The chain employs TRBV11-2 and TRBJ2-3; no definite D call. This CDR3 spans 16 amino acids. CDR1 is SGHAT, CDR2 FQNNGV, per germline. V was trimmed by 5 bases and J by 7 bases, leaving 22 bases between them. The CDR3, as DNA: TGTGCCAGCAGCCCTCCCCGAGGTCGGTCCTCTAATACGCAGTATTTT. Amino acid sequence: CASSPPRGRSSNTQYF.

The rearrangement joins TRBV2 to TRBJ1-2, with TRBD1 matching 8 bases. Germline lookup yields CDR1 SNHLY and CDR2 FYNNEI. This CDR3 contains 14 residues. V dropped 8 bases and J dropped 4; count of bases not matched to a gene: 9. CDR3 in DNA: TGTGCCAGCCGGGACAGGAACCATTTCTATGGCTACACCTTC. This translates into CASRDRNHFYGYTF.